The clone carrying this T cell receptor (beta chain) was recorded at least ten times. The antigen is unknown. These data come from a study of T cells after yellow fever vaccination. Trimming cost V 4 bases and J 6 bases; bases outside gene matches: 7. This CDR3 has 15 amino acids. From germline, CDR1 is SGHDT and CDR2 YYEEEE. MiXCR, run by TCRdb on the 5' RACE reads, gives a single entry per CDR3 protein. Here the sample spans 300,000 or so distinct CDR3 sequences, 3.5% to 4.5% being singletons. Study findings and constraints: A weaker secondary response peaked on day 5, the primary on day 15.

The source material was PBMCs, sampled 5 days after the yellow fever booster vaccination. The clonotype comes from a man aged 18 to 30 who received the YFV17D yellow fever vaccine. The rearrangement joins TRBV5-6 to TRBJ2-2; 9 bases match TRBD1. The CDR3 nucleotides are TGTGCCAGCAGCACGGGACAGGGTTGGGCCGGGGAGCTGTTTTTT. Translated: CASSTGQGWAGELFF. The whole variable domain, filled in from reference TRBV5-6 and TRBJ2-2, reads DAGVTQSPTHLIKTRGQQVTLRCSPKSGHDTVSWYQQALGQGPQFIFQYYEEEERQRGNFPDRFSGHQFPNYSSELNVNALLLGDSALYLCASSTGQGWAGELFFGEGSRLTVL.